This record covers a single T cell receptor (beta chain). These data belong to a study of T cell clones after liver transplantation. Sequenced by immunoSEQ multiplex PCR; TCRdb stores in-frame clones only, minus some. The sample has about 74,000 clones; around 80% are singletons. This CDR3 is 14 amino acids long. The ends were cut back, 8 bases at V and 3 bases at J, with 17 bases in the middle. CDR1 MNHEY and CDR2 SMNVEV come from the germline V gene (reference sequence). V is TRBV27 and J is TRBJ2-7; D possibly corresponds to TRBD1 (8 bases). The TCR was taken from a human donor who received a liver transplant. This sample comprised CD4+ T cells from blood, obtained before liver transplant. CDR3 coding DNA: TGTGCCAGCGGACCACAGGGGGGGATCTACGAGCAGTACTTC. Its translation: CASGPQGGIYEQYF.